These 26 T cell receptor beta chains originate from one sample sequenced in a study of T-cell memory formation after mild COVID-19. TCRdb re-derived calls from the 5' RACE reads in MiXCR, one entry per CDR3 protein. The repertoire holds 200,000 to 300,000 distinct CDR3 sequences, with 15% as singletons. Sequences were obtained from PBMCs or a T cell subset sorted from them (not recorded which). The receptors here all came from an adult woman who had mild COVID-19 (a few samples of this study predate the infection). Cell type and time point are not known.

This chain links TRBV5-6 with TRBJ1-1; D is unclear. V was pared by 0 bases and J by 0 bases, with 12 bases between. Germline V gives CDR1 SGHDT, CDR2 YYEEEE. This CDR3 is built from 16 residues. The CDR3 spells CASSLASGRMNTEAFF. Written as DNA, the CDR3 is TGTGCCAGCAGCTTGGCCTCGGGTCGTATGAACACTGAAGCTTTCTTT.

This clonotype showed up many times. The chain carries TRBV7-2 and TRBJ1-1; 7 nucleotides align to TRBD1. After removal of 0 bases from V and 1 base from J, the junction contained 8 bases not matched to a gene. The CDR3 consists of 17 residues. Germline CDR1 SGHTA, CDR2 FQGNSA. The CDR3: CASSLAGVTGANTEAFF. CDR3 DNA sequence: TGTGCCAGCAGCTTAGCGGGTGTTACAGGGGCGAACACTGAAGCTTTCTTT.

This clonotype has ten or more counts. The DNA of the CDR3 is TGTGCCAGCAAACTGGGGGCCGGACAGTCTGGAAACACCATATATTTT. It is translated as CASKLGAGQSGNTIYF. The V and J genes are TRBV12-3 or TRBV12-4 and TRBJ1-3; D perhaps matches TRBD1 (6 bases). CDR3 length: 16 residues. V shed 7 bases and J shed 1 base, with 17 bases lying between them.

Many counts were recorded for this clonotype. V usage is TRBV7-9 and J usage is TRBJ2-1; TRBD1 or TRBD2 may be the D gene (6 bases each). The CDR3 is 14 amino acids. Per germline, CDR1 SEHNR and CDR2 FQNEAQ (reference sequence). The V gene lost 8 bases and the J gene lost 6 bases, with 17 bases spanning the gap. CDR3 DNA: TGTGCCAGCCTCTCTCCAGGAGGGGGCAATGAGCAGTTCTTC. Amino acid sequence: CASLSPGGGNEQFF.

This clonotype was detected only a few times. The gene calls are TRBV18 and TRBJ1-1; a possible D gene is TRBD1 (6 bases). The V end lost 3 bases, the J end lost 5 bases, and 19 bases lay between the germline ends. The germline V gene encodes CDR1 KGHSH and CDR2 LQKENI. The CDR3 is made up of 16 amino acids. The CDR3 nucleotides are TGTGCCAGCTCACCCCCCAGCGGACAGTCCGGGACTGAAGCTTTCTTT. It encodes CASSPPSGQSGTEAFF. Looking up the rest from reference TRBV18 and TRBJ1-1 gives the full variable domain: NAGVMQNPRHLVRRRGQEARLRCSPMKGHSHVYWYRQLPEEGLKFMVYLQKENIIDESGMPKERFSAEFPKEGPSILRIQQVVRGDSAAYFCASSPPSGQSGTEAFFGQGTRLTVV.

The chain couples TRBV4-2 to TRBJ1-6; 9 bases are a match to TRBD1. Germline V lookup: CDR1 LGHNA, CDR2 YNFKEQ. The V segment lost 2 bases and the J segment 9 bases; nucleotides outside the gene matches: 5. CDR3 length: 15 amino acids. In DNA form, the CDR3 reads TGTGCCAGCAGCCAAACCGGGACAGGGACTTCACCCCTCCACTTT. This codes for CASSQTGTGTSPLHF.

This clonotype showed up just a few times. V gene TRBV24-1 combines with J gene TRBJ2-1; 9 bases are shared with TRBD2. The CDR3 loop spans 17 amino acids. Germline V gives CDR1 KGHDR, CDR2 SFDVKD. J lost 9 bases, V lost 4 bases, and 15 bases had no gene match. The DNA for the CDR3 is TGTGCCACCAGTGACGAGGGGCTTAAGCGGGAGGACCCTGAGCAGTTCTTC. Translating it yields CATSDEGLKREDPEQFF.

CDR3 residues: CASSEGGTGYNEQFF. The CDR3 DNA sequence: TGTGCCAGCAGTGAAGGGGGGACAGGCTACAATGAGCAGTTCTTC. The chain uses TRBV2 and TRBJ2-1; 8 nucleotides match TRBD1. Trimming removed 1 base from V and 3 bases from J; junction bases left unmatched: 2. This CDR3 has 15 residues. Germline loops: CDR1 SNHLY, CDR2 FYNNEI.

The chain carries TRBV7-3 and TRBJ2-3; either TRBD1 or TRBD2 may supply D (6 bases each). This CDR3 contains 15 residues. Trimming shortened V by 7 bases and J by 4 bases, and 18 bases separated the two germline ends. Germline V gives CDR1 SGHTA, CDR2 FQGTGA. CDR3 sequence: CASKLGPGGADTQYF. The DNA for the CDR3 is TGTGCCAGCAAACTGGGTCCCGGGGGCGCAGATACGCAGTATTTT. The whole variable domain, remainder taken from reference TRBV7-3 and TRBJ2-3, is GAGVSQTPSNKVTEKGKYVELRCDPISGHTALYWYRQSLGQGPEFLIYFQGTGAADDSGLPNDRFFAVRPEGSVSTLKIQRTERGDSAVYLCASKLGPGGADTQYFGPGTRLTVL.

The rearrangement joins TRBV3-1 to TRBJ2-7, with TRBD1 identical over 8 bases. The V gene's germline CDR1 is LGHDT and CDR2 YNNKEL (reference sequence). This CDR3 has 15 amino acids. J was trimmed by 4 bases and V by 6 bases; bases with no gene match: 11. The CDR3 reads CASSTVGDRKYEQYF. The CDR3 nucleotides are TGTGCCAGCAGTACCGTGGGGGACAGGAAGTACGAGCAGTACTTC.

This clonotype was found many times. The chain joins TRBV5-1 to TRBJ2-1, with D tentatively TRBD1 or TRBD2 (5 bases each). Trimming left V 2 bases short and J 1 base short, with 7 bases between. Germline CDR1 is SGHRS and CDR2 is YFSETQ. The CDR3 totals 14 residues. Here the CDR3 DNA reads TGCGCCAGCAGCTTCAGGGAGTCCTACAATGAGCAGTTCTTC. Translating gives CASSFRESYNEQFF.

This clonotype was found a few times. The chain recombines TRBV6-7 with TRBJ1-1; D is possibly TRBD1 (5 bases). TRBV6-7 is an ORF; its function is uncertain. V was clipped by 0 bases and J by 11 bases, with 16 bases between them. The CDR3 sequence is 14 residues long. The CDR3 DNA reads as TGTGCCAGCAGTTACTCGGGACGCAACGCCGGGGCTTTCTTT. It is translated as CASSYSGRNAGAFF.

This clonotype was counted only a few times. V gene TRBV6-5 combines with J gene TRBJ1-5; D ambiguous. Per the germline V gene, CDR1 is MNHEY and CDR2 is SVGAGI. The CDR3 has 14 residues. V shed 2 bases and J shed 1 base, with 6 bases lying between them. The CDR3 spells CASSYRQSNQPQHF. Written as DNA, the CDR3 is TGTGCCAGCAGTTACCGCCAAAGCAATCAGCCCCAGCATTTT.

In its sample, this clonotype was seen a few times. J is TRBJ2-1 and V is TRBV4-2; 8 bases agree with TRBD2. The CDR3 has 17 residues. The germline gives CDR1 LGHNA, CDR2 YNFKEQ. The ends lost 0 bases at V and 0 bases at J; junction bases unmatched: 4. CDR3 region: CASSQETSGSSYNEQFF. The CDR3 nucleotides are TGTGCCAGCAGCCAAGAAACTAGCGGTTCCTCCTACAATGAGCAGTTCTTC.

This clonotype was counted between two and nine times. This CDR3 is CSVKTGLETQYF. CDR3 DNA: TGCAGCGTGAAAACAGGGCTTGAGACCCAGTACTTC. The V and J genes are TRBV29-1 and TRBJ2-5; weak D call: TRBD1 (6 bases). This CDR3 has 12 residues. The germline V gene has CDR1 SQVTM and CDR2 ANQGSEA. V was shortened by 6 bases and J by 5 bases, with 13 bases between the two germline ends.

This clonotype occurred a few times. The CDR3 sequence is CASSQVPVLGTADTISNQPQHF. CDR3 coding DNA: TGCGCCAGCAGCCAAGTCCCGGTTCTGGGGACAGCCGATACCATTAGCAATCAGCCCCAGCATTTT. This chain links TRBV4-1 with TRBJ1-5; TRBD1 matches at 7 bases. CDR1 and CDR2 (germline): MGHRA, YSYEKL. V lost 1 base, J lost 0 bases, and 21 bases stayed unmatched. CDR3 length: 22 amino acids.

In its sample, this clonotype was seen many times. In nucleotides, the CDR3 is TGTGCCAGCAGCCAAGGAAGTAGGGGCGGCCAAGAGACCCAGTACTTC. Protein sequence: CASSQGSRGGQETQYF. The V gene is TRBV3-1, the J gene TRBJ2-5; perhaps TRBD1 as D (5 bases). With 1 base removed from V and 1 base from J, the gap between germline ends came to 13 bases. The germline V gene has CDR1 LGHDT and CDR2 YNNKEL (reference sequence). The CDR3 totals 16 residues.

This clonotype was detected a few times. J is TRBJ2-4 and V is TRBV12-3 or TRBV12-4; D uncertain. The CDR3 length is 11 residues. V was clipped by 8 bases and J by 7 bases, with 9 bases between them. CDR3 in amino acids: CASPLANIQYF. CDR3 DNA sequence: TGTGCCAGCCCCCTCGCGAACATTCAGTACTTC.

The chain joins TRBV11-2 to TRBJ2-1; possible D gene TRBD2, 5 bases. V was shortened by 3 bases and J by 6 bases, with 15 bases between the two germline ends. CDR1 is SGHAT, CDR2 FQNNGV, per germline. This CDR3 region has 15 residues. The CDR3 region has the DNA TGTGCCAGCAGCTTGGTCCTAGCCGCGACCAATGAGCAGTTCTTC. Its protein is CASSLVLAATNEQFF.

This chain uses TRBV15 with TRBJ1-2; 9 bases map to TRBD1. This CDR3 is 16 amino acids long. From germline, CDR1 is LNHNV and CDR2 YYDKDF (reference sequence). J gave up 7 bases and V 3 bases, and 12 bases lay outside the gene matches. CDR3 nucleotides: TGTGCCACCAGCAGGCTCCGGGACAGGGAAGGCGGTGGCTACACCTTC. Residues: CATSRLRDREGGGYTF.

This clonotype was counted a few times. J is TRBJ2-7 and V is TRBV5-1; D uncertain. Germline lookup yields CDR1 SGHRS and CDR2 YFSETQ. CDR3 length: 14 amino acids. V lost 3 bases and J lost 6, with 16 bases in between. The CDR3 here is CASSYPDGVGEQYF. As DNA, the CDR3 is TGCGCCAGCAGCTACCCGGATGGGGTTGGCGAGCAGTACTTC.

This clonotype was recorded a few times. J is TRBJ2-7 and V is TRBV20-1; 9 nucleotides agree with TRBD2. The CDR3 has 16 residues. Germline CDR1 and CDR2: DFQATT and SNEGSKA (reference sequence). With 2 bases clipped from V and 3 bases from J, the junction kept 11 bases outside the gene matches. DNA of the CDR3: TGCAGTGCTAGAAGAGGCGGGGGGGCTGCTTACTACGAGCAGTACTTC. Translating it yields CSARRGGGAAYYEQYF.

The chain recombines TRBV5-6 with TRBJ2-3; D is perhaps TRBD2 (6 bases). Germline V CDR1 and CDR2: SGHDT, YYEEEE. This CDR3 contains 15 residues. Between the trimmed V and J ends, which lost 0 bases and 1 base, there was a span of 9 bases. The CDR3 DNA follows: TGTGCCAGCAGCTTGGCGCCTAGCGGCACAGATACGCAGTATTTT. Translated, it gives CASSLAPSGTDTQYF.

The DNA for the CDR3 is TGTGCCAGCAGCTTAGATGGGGGGCCGAACACTGAAGCTTTCTTT. Protein: CASSLDGGPNTEAFF. V is TRBV7-2 and J is TRBJ1-1, with D possibly being TRBD1 (6 bases). This CDR3 is built from 15 residues. The V gene lost 1 base and the J gene lost 1 base, with 10 bases spanning the gap. Germline values: CDR1 SGHTA, CDR2 FQGNSA.

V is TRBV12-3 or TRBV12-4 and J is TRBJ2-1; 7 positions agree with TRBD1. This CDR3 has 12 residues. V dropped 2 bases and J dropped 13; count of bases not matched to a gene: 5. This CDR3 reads CASSLLGTEQFF. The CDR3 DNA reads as TGTGCCAGCAGTTTATTGGGGACAGAACAGTTCTTC.

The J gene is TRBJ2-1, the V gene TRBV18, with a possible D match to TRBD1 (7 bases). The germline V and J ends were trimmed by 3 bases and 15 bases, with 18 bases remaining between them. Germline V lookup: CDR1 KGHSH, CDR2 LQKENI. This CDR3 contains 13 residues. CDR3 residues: CASSPAGGMVVFF. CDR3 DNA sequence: TGTGCCAGCTCACCCGCAGGGGGGATGGTGGTGTTCTTC. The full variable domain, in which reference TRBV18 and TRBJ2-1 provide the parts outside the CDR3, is NAGVMQNPRHLVRRRGQEARLRCSPMKGHSHVYWYRQLPEEGLKFMVYLQKENIIDESGMPKERFSAEFPKEGPSILRIQQVVRGDSAAYFCASSPAGGMVVFFGPGTRLTVL.